The clone carrying this TCR beta chain was seen only a few times. Its target is unknown. Measured with immunoSEQ multiplex PCR; TCRdb has only the in-frame clones, and not every one. The sample includes approximately 120,000 clones, roughly 89% of them seen just once. The sample belongs to a study of T cell responses to AZD1222 COVID-19 vaccine. Overall study results and limits: At 160-218 and 743-854, vaccine-associated CD4 TCRs were dominant, and they spanned spike. There were mostly white British donors and more females than males, and clonal diversity was possibly underestimated.

Germline lookup yields CDR1 MDHEN and CDR2 SYDVKM. The CDR3 runs to 13 residues. Trimming shortened V by 5 bases and J by 6 bases, and 12 bases separated the two germline ends. V is TRBV28 and J is TRBJ2-3; no reliable D call. This TCR was sampled from an adult in good health. Specimen: peripheral blood, collected on day 0 of AZD1222 vaccination. The CDR3 sequence is CASSLTVKDTQYF. The CDR3 bases are TGTGCCAGCAGTCTCACAGTAAAGGATACGCAGTATTTT. Full variable domain (outside the CDR3, taken from reference TRBV28 and TRBJ2-3): DVKVTQSSRYLVKRTGEKVFLECVQDMDHENMFWYRQDPGLGLRLIYFSYDVKMKEKGDIPEGYSVSREKKERFSLILESASTNQTSMYLCASSLTVKDTQYFGPGTRLTVL.